Below, 29 T cell receptor beta chains from the same sample are listed, as sequenced in a study. TCRdb processed the 5' RACE reads anew with MiXCR; each CDR3 protein has one entry. Found here are 30,000 to 35,000 distinct CDR3 sequences, approximately 30% of them singletons; the top ten hold about 2%. Tregs were sorted as CD4+CD25+CD127-/low cells. The sample comprised tumor-infiltrating Tregs sorted from the breast tumor. These receptors all come from a female donor with breast cancer.

In this sample, this clonotype turned up once. J is TRBJ2-1 and V is TRBV21-1; TRBD2, the table's D call, was not compared with the DNA. TRBV21-1 is a pseudogene. This CDR3 comprises 15 residues. As DNA, the CDR3 is TGTGCCAGCAGCAAAAGACTAGCGCGCTACAATGAGCAGTTCTTC. Translated, it gives CASSKRLARYNEQFF.

This clonotype was observed at least ten times. This chain joins TRBV20-1 and TRBJ2-7; unclear D gene. V was trimmed by 1 base and J by 1 base, leaving 2 bases between them. From germline, CDR1 is DFQATT and CDR2 SNEGSKA (reference sequence). The CDR3 length is 11 residues. The CDR3 DNA reads TGCAGTGCTAGAGGATCCTACGAGCAGTACTTC. Protein: CSARGSYEQYF.

This clonotype qualifies as medium-sized (0.01 to 0.1%). This sequence joins TRBV4-1 and TRBJ2-1; TRBD2 aligns across 10 bases. Looked up from germline, CDR1 is MGHRA and CDR2 is YSYEKL. This CDR3 has 16 residues. V shed 0 bases and J 8 bases; nucleotides not matched to a gene: 7. CDR3 DNA: TGCGCCAGCAGCCAAGACGGTGCTAGCGGGAGTGATGAGCAGTTCTTC. Translating it yields CASSQDGASGSDEQFF.

In its sample, this clonotype was seen a few times. The chain recombines TRBV4-2 with TRBJ2-1; D not resolved. The CDR3 covers 13 residues. The germline V and J ends were trimmed by 3 bases and 6 bases, with 9 bases remaining between them. Per germline, CDR1 LGHNA and CDR2 YNFKEQ. CDR3 in DNA: TGTGCCAGCAGCCATACCGACTCCAATGAGCAGTTCTTC. It translates to CASSHTDSNEQFF.

Of note for this clonotype: A much bigger clone sits one base away, suggesting this may be a read error. The rearrangement joins TRBV12-3 or TRBV12-4 to TRBJ2-1; tentative D call: TRBD2 (5 bases). The CDR3 covers 15 residues. The CDR3 nucleotides are TGTGCCAGCAGTTTCGGGCTAGCCCCACACAATGAGCAGATCTTC. It codes for CASSFGLAPHNEQIF.

There are many counts of this clonotype. This sequence joins TRBV5-1 and TRBJ2-4; tentatively, D is TRBD1 or TRBD2 (5 bases each). This CDR3 is built from 16 residues. Germline V lookup: CDR1 SGHRS, CDR2 YFSETQ. Trimming pared 1 base from V and 5 bases from J, leaving 16 bases between. CDR3 region: CASSLSNSWGQNIQYF. The CDR3 DNA reads TGCGCCAGCAGCTTGTCCAATTCTTGGGGACAAAACATTCAGTACTTC. Variable domain in full (rest from reference TRBV5-1 and TRBJ2-4): KAGVTQTPRYLIKTRGQQVTLSCSPISGHRSVSWYQQTPGQGLQFLFEYFSETQRNKGNFPGRFSGRQFSNSRSEMNVSTLELGDSALYLCASSLSNSWGQNIQYFGAGTRLSVL.

This chain joins TRBV5-1 and TRBJ1-1, with D possibly TRBD1 on 5 matching bases. V lost 0 bases and J 4 bases, leaving 19 bases between the germline ends. CDR1 is SGHRS and CDR2 is YFSETQ in the germline V gene. This CDR3 has 17 amino acids. CDR3 amino acids: CASSLVPGFERGTEAFF. The CDR3 DNA sequence: TGCGCCAGCAGCTTGGTGCCAGGGTTCGAGCGAGGCACTGAAGCTTTCTTT. Filled out from reference TRBV5-1 and TRBJ1-1, the complete variable domain reads KAGVTQTPRYLIKTRGQQVTLSCSPISGHRSVSWYQQTPGQGLQFLFEYFSETQRNKGNFPGRFSGRQFSNSRSEMNVSTLELGDSALYLCASSLVPGFERGTEAFFGQGTRLTVV.

On this clonotype: A much larger clonotype is one base distant, so this may be a read error. This rearrangement joins TRBV14 to TRBJ1-2; D is possibly TRBD1 (6 bases). V shed 2 bases and J shed 7 bases, with 14 bases lying between them. Per germline, CDR1 SGHDN and CDR2 FVKESK. This CDR3 comprises 14 residues. The CDR3 reads CASSQQGFGCGYTF. CDR3 DNA: TGTGCCAGCAGCCAACAGGGGTTCGGCTGTGGCTACACCTTC.

This clonotype occurred many times. The chain carries TRBV6-5 and TRBJ2-7; the match to TRBD2 covers 9 bases. The V gene end was trimmed by 6 bases and the J gene end by 5 bases; junction bases not matched to a gene: 14. The CDR3 has 16 amino acids. Germline V CDR1 and CDR2: MNHEY, SVGAGI. CDR3 in DNA: TGTGCCAGCAGCTCGCTCGTTAGCGGGAGCCAGGACGAGCAGTACTTC. Its translation is CASSSLVSGSQDEQYF.

About this clonotype itself: A much larger clone lies one base from this, so it may be a read error. This sequence joins TRBV6-6 and TRBJ2-3; D perhaps matches TRBD2 (5 bases). V lost 6 bases, J lost 3 bases, and 13 bases lay in between. This CDR3 region has 14 residues. The V gene's germline CDR1 is MNHNY and CDR2 SVGAGI (reference sequence). The CDR3 coding sequence is TGTGCCAGCAGGTTGGCACTAGTTACAGATACGCAGTATTTT. Amino acid sequence: CASRLALVTDTQYF.

This clonotype was seen repeatedly, ten times or more. This chain connects TRBV20-1 to TRBJ2-1; tentative D call: TRBD2 (5 bases). V was shortened by 6 bases and J by 5 bases, with 17 bases between the two germline ends. The CDR3 has 14 amino acids. The germline V gene encodes CDR1 DFQATT and CDR2 SNEGSKA (reference sequence). This CDR3 reads CSARALGYDNEQFF. CDR3 sequence (DNA): TGCAGTGCGCGGGCCTTGGGGTATGACAATGAGCAGTTCTTC.

Within the sample, this clonotype is medium-sized. The chain recombines TRBV7-2 with TRBJ2-7; 9 bases fit TRBD1. The CDR3 has 15 amino acids. Unmatched junction bases numbered 8, after V lost 5 bases and J lost 3 bases. The germline V gene encodes CDR1 SGHTA and CDR2 FQGNSA. The CDR3 loop reads CASSPTVGQGYEQYF. The CDR3 nucleotides are TGTGCCAGCAGCCCCACCGTGGGACAGGGCTACGAGCAGTACTTC. The variable domain in full, completed from reference TRBV7-2 and TRBJ2-7, reads GAGVSQSPSNKVTEKGKDVELRCDPISGHTALYWYRQSLGQGLEFLIYFQGNSAPDKSGLPSDRFSAERTGGSVSTLTIQRTQQEDSAVYLCASSPTVGQGYEQYFGPGTRLTVT.

This clonotype was detected only a few times. The chain links TRBV29-1 to TRBJ2-3; tentative D call: TRBD2 (5 bases). There are 14 residues in the CDR3. Trimming stripped 7 bases from V and 1 base from J, with 15 bases between. CDR1 and CDR2 (germline): SQVTM, ANQGSEA. For the CDR3, the DNA is TGCAGCGCGGGCAAAAAGCGGCGCACAGATACGCAGTATTTT. Translation gives CSAGKKRRTDTQYF.

This clonotype was picked up many times. CDR3 sequence: CAWSSAPWGEAFF. The DNA for the CDR3 is TGTGCCTGGAGTTCAGCTCCCTGGGGGGAAGCTTTCTTT. The chain combines TRBV30 with TRBJ1-1; possible D gene TRBD1, 5 bases. Germline lookup yields CDR1 GTSNPN and CDR2 SVGIG (reference sequence). V shed 2 bases and J shed 8 bases, with 15 bases lying between them. The CDR3 contains 13 residues.

The sample holds a few counts of this clonotype. This sequence joins TRBV25-1 and TRBJ1-2, with 8 bases aligning to TRBD1. Germline values: CDR1 MGHDK, CDR2 SYGVNS. After removal of 1 base from V and 4 bases from J, the junction contained 11 bases not matched to a gene. The CDR3 totals 17 residues. CDR3 sequence: CASSEFGQGKDRYGYTF. For the CDR3, the DNA is TGTGCCAGCAGTGAATTTGGACAGGGAAAGGATCGCTATGGCTACACCTTC.

Of note for this clonotype: A single base separates this from a much larger clone, so it may be a read error. V and J are TRBV24-1 and TRBJ2-1, with TRBD2 matching over 8 bases. The CDR3 extends over 16 amino acids. With 7 bases clipped from V and 5 bases from J, the junction kept 12 bases outside the gene matches. CDR1 is KGHDR and CDR2 is SFDVKD in the germline V gene. The DNA of the CDR3 is TGTGCCACCAGCAGTAGCGGGAAGGGCTTAAACAATGAGCAGTTCTTC. It codes for CATSSSGKGLNNEQFF.

This sequence joins TRBV18 and TRBJ2-1, with D perhaps matching TRBD2 (6 bases). The CDR3 runs to 15 residues. V was clipped by 3 bases and J by 7 bases, with 16 bases between them. The germline V gene has CDR1 KGHSH and CDR2 LQKENI. The CDR3 spells CASSPSTGVENEQFF. Here the CDR3 DNA reads TGTGCCAGCTCACCCTCAACGGGAGTGGAGAATGAGCAGTTCTTC.

As regards this clonotype: A read error is possible here, since a much larger clone lies one base away. The chain has TRBV11-3 and TRBJ2-3; D is unresolved. The last part of the DNA fits TRBJ1-5 better; the J call may be wrong. In germline, CDR1 is SGHNT, CDR2 YENEEA. The CDR3 runs to 14 residues. This chain's CDR3 is CASSLTRSTDTQHF. Here the CDR3 DNA reads TGTGCCAGCAGTCTTACGCGCTCCACAGATACGCAGCATTTT.

This clonotype is medium-sized. The rearrangement links TRBV6-5 to TRBJ2-1; TRBD1 is a possible D gene (6 bases). Trimming cost V 5 bases and J 6 bases, with 8 bases left between them. The CDR3 totals 12 residues. From germline, CDR1 is MNHEY and CDR2 SVGAGI. As DNA, the CDR3 is TGTGCCAGCAGTCAGGGGCTCAATGAGCAGTTCTTC. The encoded protein is CASSQGLNEQFF.

This clonotype was found a few times. The rearrangement joins TRBV4-1 to TRBJ2-1, with 9 bases identical to TRBD2. This CDR3 region has 18 residues. The J segment lost 5 bases and the V segment lost 3 bases, leaving 14 bases of the junction unmatched. Germline loops: CDR1 MGHRA, CDR2 YSYEKL. DNA for the CDR3: TGCGCCAGCAGCCATATACAGATTAGCGGGAGAAGGAACAATGAGCAGTTCTTC. Its protein product is CASSHIQISGRRNNEQFF.

The chain links TRBV7-9 to TRBJ2-7; 7 bases are a match to TRBD2. The V and J ends lost 6 bases and 2 bases, in that order; junction bases with no gene match: 16. This CDR3 has 17 residues. The V gene's germline CDR1 is SEHNR and CDR2 FQNEAQ (reference sequence). This chain's CDR3 is CASSSTRTGGRPYEQYF. The CDR3 DNA is TGTGCCAGCAGTTCTACCCGGACGGGGGGACGACCCTACGAGCAGTACTTC.

CDR3 residues: CATSRAGSSYNEQFF. CDR3 coding DNA: TGTGCCACCAGCAGGGCGGGAAGCTCCTACAATGAGCAGTTCTTC. The chain joins TRBV15 to TRBJ2-1; possibly TRBD2 for D (6 bases). Trimming removed 3 bases at V and 0 bases at J, with 9 bases between. This CDR3 spans 15 amino acids. Looked up from germline, CDR1 is LNHNV and CDR2 is YYDKDF (reference sequence).

In the case of this clonotype: Possible read error: a much larger clone is one base away. The V call is TRBV6-5, the J call TRBJ1-1; TRBD1 might be the D (6 bases). The CDR3 length is 13 residues. The germline V gene encodes CDR1 MNHEY and CDR2 SVGAGI. CDR3 coding DNA: TGTGCCAGCAGCCGGATGAGGGGGACTGAAGCTTCCTTT. Protein product: CASSRMRGTEASF.

This clonotype appeared many times. The chain employs TRBV3-1 and TRBJ1-1; D is unclear. Trimming pared 1 base from V and 1 base from J, leaving 10 bases between. Germline assignment: CDR1 LGHDT and CDR2 YNNKEL (reference sequence). The CDR3 loop spans 15 amino acids. The CDR3 sequence: CASSQGLTRNTEAFF. The CDR3 DNA is TGTGCCAGCAGCCAAGGGCTTACAAGGAACACTGAAGCTTTCTTT.

By its share, this clonotype is medium-sized (0.01 to 0.1%). V usage is TRBV12-3 or TRBV12-4 and J usage is TRBJ2-2; D may be TRBD1 (6 bases). Trimming took 4 bases from V and 1 from J, leaving 10 bases between them. This CDR3 comprises 15 residues. The CDR3 protein is CASSWPRGNTGELFF. The DNA for the CDR3 is TGTGCCAGCAGTTGGCCCAGGGGGAACACCGGGGAGCTGTTTTTT.

The chain uses TRBV29-1 and TRBJ1-2, with unresolved D. Trimming pared 5 bases from V and 8 bases from J, leaving 15 bases between. CDR3 length: 12 residues. Germline CDR1 reads SQVTM; CDR2 reads ANQGSEA. CDR3 sequence reads: CSVSLGPQGYTF. CDR3 DNA: TGCAGCGTTTCCTTAGGACCACAGGGCTACACCTTC.

J is TRBJ1-5 and V is TRBV15; 9 bases agree with TRBD1. Trimming at V came to 0 bases and at J to 5 bases, leaving 8 bases not matched to a gene. From germline, CDR1 is LNHNV and CDR2 YYDKDF (reference sequence). The CDR3 has 17 residues. The CDR3 nucleotides are TGTGCCACCAGCAGAGATCTCCCGGGACAGGGAGATCAGCCCCAGCATTTT. Protein: CATSRDLPGQGDQPQHF.

With regard to this clonotype: A much larger clone differs by one base, so this may be a read error. This chain uses TRBV12-3 or TRBV12-4 with TRBJ2-3; maybe TRBD1 (6 bases). CDR3 length: 16 residues. CDR3 sequence reads: CVSSFRQGFYTDTQYF. CDR3 nucleotide sequence: TGTGTCAGCAGTTTCCGTCAGGGGTTTTACACAGATACGCAGTATTTT.

This clonotype showed up just a few times. The rearrangement links TRBV7-9 to TRBJ2-3, with 9 bases lining up with TRBD1. Germline V gene lookup returns CDR1 SEHNR and CDR2 FQNEAQ (reference sequence). With 3 bases clipped from V and 2 bases from J, the junction kept 6 bases outside the gene matches. CDR3 size: 16 residues. CDR3 nucleotides: TGTGCCAGCAGCTTGGCGGACAGGGGTTACACAGATACGCAGTATTTT. Amino acid sequence: CASSLADRGYTDTQYF.